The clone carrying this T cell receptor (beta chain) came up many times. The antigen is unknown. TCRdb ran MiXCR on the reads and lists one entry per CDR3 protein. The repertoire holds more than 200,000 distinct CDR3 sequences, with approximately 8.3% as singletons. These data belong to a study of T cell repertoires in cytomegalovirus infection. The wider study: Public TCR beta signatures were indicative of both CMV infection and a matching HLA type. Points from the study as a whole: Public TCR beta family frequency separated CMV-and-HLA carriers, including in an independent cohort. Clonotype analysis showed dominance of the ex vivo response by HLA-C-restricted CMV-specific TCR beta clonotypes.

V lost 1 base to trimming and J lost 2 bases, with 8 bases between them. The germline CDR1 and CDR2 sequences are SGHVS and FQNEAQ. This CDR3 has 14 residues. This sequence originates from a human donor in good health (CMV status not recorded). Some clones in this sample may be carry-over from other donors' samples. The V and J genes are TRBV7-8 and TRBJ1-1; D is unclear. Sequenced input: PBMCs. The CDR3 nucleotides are TGTGCCAGCAGCTTAGTACACGGTAACACTGAAGCTTTCTTT. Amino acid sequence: CASSLVHGNTEAFF.